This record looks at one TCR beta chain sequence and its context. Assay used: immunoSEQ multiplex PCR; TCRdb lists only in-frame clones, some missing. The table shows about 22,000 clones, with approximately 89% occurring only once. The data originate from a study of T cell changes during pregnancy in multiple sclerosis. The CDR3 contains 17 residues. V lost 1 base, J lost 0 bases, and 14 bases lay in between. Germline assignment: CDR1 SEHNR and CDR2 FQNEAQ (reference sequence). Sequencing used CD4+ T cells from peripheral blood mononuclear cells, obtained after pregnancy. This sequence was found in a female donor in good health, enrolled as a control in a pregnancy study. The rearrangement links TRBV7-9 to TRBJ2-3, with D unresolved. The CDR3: CASSLDQRAFSTDTQYF. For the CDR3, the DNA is TGTGCCAGCAGCTTAGACCAGCGAGCCTTTAGCACAGATACGCAGTATTTT.